The rows below give T cell receptor beta chains drawn from one sample of a study of T-cell reconstitution after alpha-beta-depleted transplantation in children. TCRdb processed the PCR reads anew with MiXCR; each CDR3 protein has one entry. The sample consists of about 610,000 distinct CDR3 sequences, about 10% of them appearing once. Sequences were derived from PBMCs from the stem cell graft donor, sampled from the stem cell graft. The receptor source for this set is a human donor who donated a stem cell graft to a child with acute myeloid leukemia. Each CDR3 is given without its conserved first and last residue. Fields, in order: D gene, V gene, J gene, CDR3 protein. The D gene is left open where the match is weak.

D: .; V: TRBV6-2/TRBV6-3; J: TRBJ1-5; CDR3: ASRFRGSNNQPQH
D: .; V: TRBV20-1; J: TRBJ2-1; CDR3: SALVAETSSYNEQF
D: .; V: TRBV29-1; J: TRBJ2-2; CDR3: SGRVGFPGELF
D: TRBD2; V: TRBV27; J: TRBJ2-1; CDR3: ASSSPLAGAGGNEQF
D: TRBD1; V: TRBV18; J: TRBJ2-3; CDR3: ASSPTGKDTDTQY
D: .; V: TRBV6-6; J: TRBJ2-2; CDR3: ASSSLASGELF
D: .; V: TRBV29-1; J: TRBJ2-7; CDR3: SVEGNPSYEQY
D: TRBD1; V: TRBV5-1; J: TRBJ2-1; CDR3: ASSSTGGQF
D: .; V: TRBV20-1; J: TRBJ2-5; CDR3: SARDLLGRKTQY
D: TRBD1; V: TRBV10-3; J: TRBJ2-1; CDR3: AISDGTGGNYNEQF
D: TRBD2; V: TRBV20-1; J: TRBJ2-7; CDR3: SAPGLAGGWIGEQY
D: .; V: TRBV7-2; J: TRBJ2-2; CDR3: ASSQSRTGELF
D: TRBD2; V: TRBV27; J: TRBJ2-7; CDR3: ASSLGGRVHEQY
D: .; V: TRBV7-3; J: TRBJ2-1; CDR3: ASSLMGYNEQF
D: .; V: TRBV12-3/TRBV12-4; J: TRBJ2-5; CDR3: ASSLAAQTQY
D: .; V: TRBV29-1; J: TRBJ2-1; CDR3: SVEDVKAGLTNEQF
D: .; V: TRBV3-1; J: TRBJ2-7; CDR3: ASSKTGEQY
D: .; V: TRBV5-1; J: TRBJ2-7; CDR3: ASSRGTNPSYEQY
D: .; V: TRBV6-5; J: TRBJ2-1; CDR3: ASSYSPAGSYNEQF
D: TRBD1; V: TRBV2; J: TRBJ2-2; CDR3: ASTGVGELF
D: TRBD1; V: TRBV5-1; J: TRBJ2-2; CDR3: ASSLQLATGGRELF
D: TRBD1; V: TRBV5-1; J: TRBJ1-5; CDR3: ASSWGTGPNQPQH
D: TRBD2; V: TRBV11-2; J: TRBJ2-3; CDR3: ASSSTSGGGMRADTQY
D: TRBD1; V: TRBV27; J: TRBJ1-5; CDR3: ASSPLDRENQPQH
D: TRBD2; V: TRBV7-9; J: TRBJ2-1; CDR3: ASSLRASGTYNEQF
D: .; V: TRBV30; J: TRBJ2-1; CDR3: AWSVQGEMQF
D: TRBD2; V: TRBV18; J: TRBJ2-7; CDR3: ASSRSGSTEQY
D: .; V: TRBV10-3; J: TRBJ2-7; CDR3: AIKFEAGPSYEQY
D: TRBD2; V: TRBV6-2/TRBV6-3; J: TRBJ2-1; CDR3: ASSYASGRGHNEQF
D: .; V: TRBV20-1; J: TRBJ2-3; CDR3: SARALVGLDTQY
D: TRBD1; V: TRBV5-1; J: TRBJ2-1; CDR3: ASSKQGAGNEQF
D: .; V: TRBV4-2; J: TRBJ1-1; CDR3: ASSQSAGVNTEAF
D: .; V: TRBV2; J: TRBJ2-1; CDR3: ASSPNSVGGEQF
D: .; V: TRBV29-1; J: TRBJ2-2; CDR3: SVPTGTGELF
D: .; V: TRBV6-5; J: TRBJ2-7; CDR3: ASSYHHMGTDARSYEQY
D: .; V: TRBV28; J: TRBJ2-5; CDR3: ASRHTLETQY
D: TRBD2; V: TRBV11-2; J: TRBJ2-1; CDR3: ASSLALAGEQF
D: .; V: TRBV24-1; J: TRBJ2-3; CDR3: ATSEGNTDTQY
D: .; V: TRBV10-3; J: TRBJ2-3; CDR3: AISGLPRTDTQY
D: TRBD2; V: TRBV5-1; J: TRBJ2-3; CDR3: ASSFSLAGSGARTDTQY
D: .; V: TRBV29-1; J: TRBJ1-1; CDR3: SVRTSEAF
D: TRBD1; V: TRBV7-9; J: TRBJ2-7; CDR3: ASSMAGDRYEQY
D: TRBD2; V: TRBV20-1; J: TRBJ2-1; CDR3: SARATGTSGREQF
D: TRBD2; V: TRBV12-3/TRBV12-4; J: TRBJ2-1; CDR3: ASSLRASGAGEQF
D: .; V: TRBV4-1; J: TRBJ2-3; CDR3: ASSQGSGSGSSQGATDTQY
D: .; V: TRBV29-1; J: TRBJ1-1; CDR3: SVEGQTLNTEAF
D: .; V: TRBV30; J: TRBJ2-1; CDR3: AWSGTDNEQF
D: TRBD1; V: TRBV7-8; J: TRBJ1-5; CDR3: ASSYDRGQGQPQH
D: .; V: TRBV12-3/TRBV12-4; J: TRBJ1-3; CDR3: ASKSGSRGGNTIY
D: .; V: TRBV12-3/TRBV12-4; J: TRBJ1-6; CDR3: ASSLTQSPLH
D: .; V: TRBV15; J: TRBJ2-1; CDR3: ATRPEGLGYNEQF
D: TRBD1; V: TRBV24-1; J: TRBJ2-2; CDR3: ATSQNRGGTGELF
D: .; V: TRBV27; J: TRBJ2-7; CDR3: ASSLQGYDEQY
D: .; V: TRBV7-2; J: TRBJ1-5; CDR3: ASSLGTSNQPQH
D: .; V: TRBV12-3/TRBV12-4; J: TRBJ1-5; CDR3: ASTLNLGNQPQH
D: .; V: TRBV20-1; J: TRBJ2-3; CDR3: SARGPHTRTDTQY
D: .; V: TRBV29-1; J: TRBJ2-2; CDR3: SVETRGTGEVF
D: TRBD2; V: TRBV7-3; J: TRBJ2-2; CDR3: ASSSSGLAGVKTGELF
D: TRBD2; V: TRBV5-1; J: TRBJ2-3; CDR3: ASSGLAGVITDTQY
D: TRBD2; V: TRBV27; J: TRBJ2-5; CDR3: ASSARTSGETQY